This T cell receptor (beta chain) stems from a study of blood T cells in healthy people across ages. It was with a sample-barcoded 5' primer and a J-beta primer mix that a second PCR of about 6 to 12 cycles was run. TCRdb passed the 5' RACE reads through MiXCR, listing each CDR3 protein once. The sample has about 2 million distinct CDR3 sequences, 40% to 55% seen once. Per germline, CDR1 LGHNA and CDR2 YSLEER. The V segment lost 1 base and the J segment 0 bases; nucleotides outside the gene matches: 11. The CDR3 has 19 amino acids. Study-wide results and caveats: Naive T cell percentage and TCR beta diversity correlated strongly.

A remark on this clonotype: Its specificity is not known.

This receptor was taken from a woman aged 40 to 50 in good health. This sequence joins TRBV4-3 and TRBJ2-3; 9 bases line up with TRBD1. The specimen sequenced was blood. The CDR3 region has the DNA TGCGCCAGCAGCCAAGCTTACTTTCCGGGACAGGGAAGCACAGATACGCAGTATTTT. This codes for CASSQAYFPGQGSTDTQYF.